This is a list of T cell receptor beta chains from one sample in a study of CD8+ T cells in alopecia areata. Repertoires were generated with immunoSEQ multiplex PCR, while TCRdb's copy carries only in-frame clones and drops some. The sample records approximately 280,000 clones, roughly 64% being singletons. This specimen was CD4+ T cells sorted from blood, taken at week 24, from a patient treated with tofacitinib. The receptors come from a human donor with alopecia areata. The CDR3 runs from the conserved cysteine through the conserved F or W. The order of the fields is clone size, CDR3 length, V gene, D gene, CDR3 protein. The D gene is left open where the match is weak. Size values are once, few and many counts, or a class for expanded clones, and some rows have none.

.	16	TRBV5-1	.	CASSLAVPGGGSPLHF
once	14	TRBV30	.	CAWSAIFGEGKLFF
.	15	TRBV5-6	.	CASSLGGAGYQPQHF
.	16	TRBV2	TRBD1	CASRPPDRGYTDTQYF
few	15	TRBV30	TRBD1	CAWSFTGTGNSPLHF
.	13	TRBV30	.	CAWKLDGTDTQYF
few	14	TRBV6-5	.	CASSYSTGRYEAFF
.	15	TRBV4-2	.	CASSRITQGLETQYF
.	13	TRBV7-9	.	CASSFETTPEAFF
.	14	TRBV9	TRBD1	CASSVEAGGNIQYF
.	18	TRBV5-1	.	CASSPTPGGESYNSPLHF
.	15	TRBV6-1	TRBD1	CASSELGQGLQPQHF
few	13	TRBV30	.	CAWSSGFQETQYF